A single sample is the source of the 22 T cell receptor beta chains below, sequenced in a study of blood T cell repertoires in COVID-19. Only in-frame clones appear in the TCRdb table, and some are missing; sequencing was by immunoSEQ multiplex PCR. The sample consists of fewer than 300,000 clones, approximately 91% of them appearing once. Sequenced material: PBMCs or T cells enriched from blood (not recorded which). These receptors were obtained from a woman aged 40 to 50 with acute COVID-19.

V gene TRBV5-4 combines with J gene TRBJ1-6, with TRBD1 matching 7 bases. Germline assignment: CDR1 SGHNT and CDR2 YYREEE (reference sequence). The CDR3 is 16 residues long. V dropped 4 bases and J dropped 0; count of bases not matched to a gene: 4. The CDR3 region is CASSQGGGSYNSPLHF. CDR3 sequence (DNA): TGTGCCAGCAGCCAGGGGGGAGGCTCCTATAATTCACCCCTCCACTTT.

In DNA, the CDR3 is TGCAGTGCTAGTAGAGTGCGGGGGGGCACAGATACGCAGTATTTT. It is translated as CSASRVRGGTDTQYF. V usage is TRBV20-1 and J usage is TRBJ2-3; TRBD2 agrees at 8 bases. Germline loops: CDR1 DFQATT, CDR2 SNEGSKA (reference sequence). The ends lost 3 bases at V and 1 base at J; junction bases unmatched: 6. CDR3 length equals 15 residues.

The J gene is TRBJ2-3, the V gene TRBV1; the D call of TRBD2 is as the table states it, not checked on the DNA. TRBV1 is a pseudogene segment. The CDR3 extends over 20 amino acids. The CDR3 coding sequence is TGCACCAGCAGCCAACTAGGGACTAGCGGGAGGGCCTACCTCACAGATACGCAGTATTTT. Residues: CTSSQLGTSGRAYLTDTQYF.

The V call is TRBV19, the J call TRBJ1-6; TRBD1 aligns across 10 bases. The CDR3 is made up of 23 amino acids. The germline V gene has CDR1 LNHDA and CDR2 SQIVND (reference sequence). J lost 0 bases, V lost 3 bases, and 20 bases had no gene match. For the CDR3, the DNA is TGTGCCAGTAGTATCATGGGTCTTGCGTCCGGGACAGGGGTCCCCTCCTATAATTCACCCCTCCACTTT. It translates to CASSIMGLASGTGVPSYNSPLHF.

This chain links TRBV27 with TRBJ1-6, with 7 bases that match TRBD1. The CDR3 has 14 amino acids. V was pared by 6 bases and J by 6 bases, with 5 bases of the junction left unmatched. Looked up from germline, CDR1 is MNHEY and CDR2 is SMNVEV (reference sequence). The CDR3 DNA is TGTGCCAGCAGGAGGGACAGCACTAATTCACCCCTCCACTTT. Its translation is CASRRDSTNSPLHF.

The V call is TRBV19, the J call TRBJ1-2, with 7 bases lining up with TRBD1. Germline values: CDR1 LNHDA, CDR2 SQIVND (reference sequence). Trimming removed 4 bases from V and 8 bases from J; junction bases left unmatched: 16. The CDR3 totals 16 residues. CDR3 in DNA: TGTGCCAGTAGTACCGGACGGAGCCAGGGGGTGCGGGGCTACACCTTC. The encoded protein is CASSTGRSQGVRGYTF.

The chain carries TRBV7-9 and TRBJ2-1; 10 bases match TRBD1. CDR1 SEHNR and CDR2 FQNEAQ come from the germline V gene (reference sequence). With 5 bases clipped from V and 3 bases from J, the junction kept 7 bases outside the gene matches. The CDR3 is 16 residues long. The CDR3 is CASSEGQGTVYNEQFF. The CDR3 DNA reads as TGTGCCAGCAGCGAGGGACAGGGGACCGTCTACAATGAGCAGTTCTTC.

The chain links TRBV3-1 (or the pseudogene TRBV3-2) to TRBJ2-5; TRBD2 matches at 11 bases. The germline CDR1 and CDR2 sequences are LGHDT and YNNKEL (reference sequence). The length of the CDR3 is 15 residues. J lost 2 bases, V lost 4 bases, and 3 bases had no gene match. The CDR3, as DNA: TGTGCCAGCAGCCTGGGACTAGCGGTTCAAGAGACCCAGTACTTC. It translates to CASSLGLAVQETQYF.

The CDR3 loop is CASSQALGGLNEQFF. In DNA form, the CDR3 reads TGCGCCAGCAGCCAAGCTCTGGGAGGGCTGAATGAGCAGTTCTTC. The V call is TRBV4-1, the J call TRBJ2-1, with 7 positions matching TRBD2. Germline lookup yields CDR1 MGHRA and CDR2 YSYEKL. Unmatched junction bases numbered 7, after V lost 1 base and J lost 7 bases. The CDR3 covers 15 residues.

CDR3 protein: CATSDPRGVGEQFF. CDR3 DNA: TGTGCCACCAGTGATCCAAGGGGTGTCGGTGAGCAGTTCTTC. The rearrangement links TRBV24-1 to TRBJ2-1; tentative D call: TRBD1 (5 bases). V shed 3 bases and J shed 9 bases, with 14 bases lying between them. This CDR3 is built from 14 residues. Germline lookup yields CDR1 KGHDR and CDR2 SFDVKD.

The chain carries TRBV6-2 or TRBV6-3 and TRBJ1-2; 11 bases are shared with TRBD1. The CDR3 length is 18 residues. V gave up 0 bases and J gave up 3 bases; unmatched junction bases: 9. Germline assignment: CDR1 MNHEY and CDR2 SVGEGT. This CDR3 reads CASSYSRKGQGADYGYTF. The CDR3 DNA reads TGTGCCAGCAGTTACTCGAGGAAAGGACAGGGGGCTGACTATGGCTACACCTTC.

V gene TRBV2 combines with J gene TRBJ2-2; 12 positions match TRBD2. Looked up from germline, CDR1 is SNHLY and CDR2 is FYNNEI. The CDR3 is made up of 17 amino acids. The ends lost 6 bases at V and 8 bases at J; junction bases unmatched: 13. Here the CDR3 DNA reads TGTGCCAGCAGCCTCTTGGGACTAGCGGGCGGGCAGGGGGAGCTGTTTTTT. Amino acids: CASSLLGLAGGQGELFF.

The rearrangement links TRBV28 to TRBJ1-5; D remains unclear. This CDR3 is 12 amino acids long. V lost 4 bases to trimming and J lost 7 bases, with 8 bases between them. The germline V gene has CDR1 MDHEN and CDR2 SYDVKM. As DNA, the CDR3 is TGTGCCAGCAGTTCCGGTTCCCAGCCCCAGCATTTT. Amino acid sequence: CASSSGSQPQHF. Complete variable domain (other parts from reference TRBV28 and TRBJ1-5): DVKVTQSSRYLVKRTGEKVFLECVQDMDHENMFWYRQDPGLGLRLIYFSYDVKMKEKGDIPEGYSVSREKKERFSLILESASTNQTSMYLCASSSGSQPQHFGDGTRLSIL.

The genes are TRBV18 and TRBJ2-5; no reliable D call. Germline CDR1 KGHSH, CDR2 LQKENI. This CDR3 is 13 amino acids long. Trimming removed 4 bases from V and 5 bases from J, with 11 bases in between. The CDR3 sequence is CASSLGSRETQYF. In DNA form, the CDR3 reads TGTGCCAGCTCACTCGGTTCCCGGGAGACCCAGTACTTC. Variable domain in full (rest from reference TRBV18 and TRBJ2-5): NAGVMQNPRHLVRRRGQEARLRCSPMKGHSHVYWYRQLPEEGLKFMVYLQKENIIDESGMPKERFSAEFPKEGPSILRIQQVVRGDSAAYFCASSLGSRETQYFGPGTRLLVL.

This chain connects TRBV5-6 to TRBJ2-7; unclear D gene. Trimming pared 0 bases from V and 6 bases from J, leaving 16 bases between. The CDR3 contains 15 residues. Germline loops: CDR1 SGHDT, CDR2 YYEEEE. In DNA form, the CDR3 reads TGTGCCAGCAGCTTGGCCGGAAGATCTCCAGGCGAGCAGTACTTC. Translation gives CASSLAGRSPGEQYF.

The chain recombines TRBV7-2 with TRBJ2-3, with 11 bases matching TRBD2. CDR3 length: 16 amino acids. CDR1 SGHTA and CDR2 FQGNSA come from the germline V gene. V was pared by 4 bases and J by 0 bases, with 3 bases of the junction left unmatched. The chain's CDR3 is CASSSRTSGSTDTQYF. In nucleotides, the CDR3 is TGTGCCAGCAGCTCCCGGACTAGCGGGAGCACAGATACGCAGTATTTT.

The J gene is TRBJ2-3, the V gene TRBV5-1; 13 nucleotides agree with TRBD2. Germline lookup yields CDR1 SGHRS and CDR2 YFSETQ. This CDR3 contains 16 residues. V shed 4 bases, J shed 2 bases, and the junction held 4 bases outside the gene matches. CDR3 DNA sequence: TGCGCCAGCAGCATGGGGACTAGCGGGGCCACAGATACGCAGTATTTT. It specifies CASSMGTSGATDTQYF.

The chain carries TRBV19 and TRBJ1-5, with TRBD1 as a possible D gene (5 bases). CDR1 and CDR2 from the germline V gene are LNHDA and SQIVND (reference sequence). The CDR3 covers 12 residues. The germline V and J ends were trimmed by 6 bases and 5 bases, with 8 bases remaining between them. CDR3 DNA sequence: TGTGCCAGTAGCGGGACTTATCAGCCCCAGCATTTT. Amino acid sequence: CASSGTYQPQHF.

This chain connects TRBV28 to TRBJ1-6; 9 positions agree with TRBD1. V was clipped by 6 bases and J by 5 bases; unmatched bases: 8. CDR3 length equals 16 residues. The V gene's germline CDR1 is MDHEN and CDR2 SYDVKM. The CDR3 region is CASRPGQGRDNSPLHF. The CDR3 DNA is TGTGCCAGCAGGCCGGGACAGGGTAGGGATAATTCACCCCTCCACTTT.

This chain connects TRBV3-1 (or the pseudogene TRBV3-2) to TRBJ1-1; 8 bases are shared with TRBD1. The junction had 2 bases not matched to a gene; V was cut back by 4 bases and J by 4 bases. This CDR3 has 13 amino acids. Germline CDR1 LGHDT, CDR2 YNNKEL (reference sequence). DNA of the CDR3: TGTGCCAGCAGCCGAGGACAGGGCACTGAAGCTTTCTTT. Its protein is CASSRGQGTEAFF.

The gene calls are TRBV11-3 and TRBJ2-3; 10 nucleotides align to TRBD2. In germline, CDR1 is SGHNT, CDR2 YENEEA. J gave up 8 bases and V 6 bases, and 5 bases lay outside the gene matches. The CDR3 consists of 13 residues. The CDR3 protein is CASRDEREGTQYF. The CDR3 coding sequence is TGTGCCAGCAGGGACGAGCGGGAGGGTACGCAGTATTTT.

This chain uses TRBV3-1 (or the pseudogene TRBV3-2) with TRBJ1-2; TRBD1 might be the D (6 bases). Trimming pared 1 base from V and 7 bases from J, leaving 13 bases between. The CDR3 is made up of 14 amino acids. Germline CDR1 reads LGHDT; CDR2 reads YNNKEL (reference sequence). DNA of the CDR3: TGTGCCAGCAGCCAAGGTCAGGGGATGGGTGGCTACACCTTC. This encodes CASSQGQGMGGYTF.